Following are 21 T cell receptor beta chains from one sample sequenced in a study of T cell responses to AZD1222 COVID-19 vaccine. The repertoire was sequenced with immunoSEQ multiplex PCR; TCRdb's copy has only in-frame clones and lacks some. The table records about 150,000 clones, roughly 87% of them present only once. The sequencing used peripheral blood, collected 28 days after the second AZD1222 dose. These receptors all stem from an adult who received the AZD1222 COVID-19 vaccine.

The DNA of the CDR3 is TGTGCCAGCAGCCCTCAGTGGGGGCCGGGGGACACTGAAGCTTTCTTT. This sequence encodes CASSPQWGPGDTEAFF. The J gene is TRBJ1-1, the V gene TRBV11-3; a possible D gene is TRBD1 (6 bases). V lost 5 bases and J 3 bases, leaving 19 bases between the germline ends. Germline CDR1 is SGHNT and CDR2 is YENEEA. The CDR3 totals 16 residues. Full variable domain (missing parts from reference TRBV11-3 and TRBJ1-1): EAGVVQSPRYKIIEKKQPVAFWCNPISGHNTLYWYLQNLGQGPELLIRYENEEAVDDSQLPKDRFSAERLKGVDSTLKIQPAELGDSAVYLCASSPQWGPGDTEAFFGQGTRLTVV.

CDR3 residues: CAWRRAGEAFF. The CDR3 DNA sequence: TGTGCCTGGAGGAGGGCGGGTGAAGCTTTCTTT. This sequence joins TRBV30 and TRBJ1-1; no reliable D call. The CDR3 is made up of 11 amino acids. The ends were cut back, 3 bases at V and 7 bases at J, with 9 bases in the middle. From germline, CDR1 is GTSNPN and CDR2 SVGIG (reference sequence). Together with reference TRBV30 and TRBJ1-1, the CDR3 gives the full variable domain: SQTIHQWPATLVQPVGSPLSLECTVEGTSNPNLYWYRQAAGRGLQLLFYSVGIGQISSEVPQNLSASRPQDRQFILSSKKLLLSDSGFYLCAWRRAGEAFFGQGTRLTVV.

This sequence joins TRBV4-3 and TRBJ2-1, with D perhaps TRBD2 (6 bases). Per germline, CDR1 LGHNA and CDR2 YSLEER. With 4 bases removed from V and 7 bases from J, the gap between germline ends came to 17 bases. This CDR3 spans 15 amino acids. Here the CDR3 reads CASSRGLPEGNEQFF. The CDR3 DNA reads TGCGCCAGCAGCCGGGGACTGCCGGAGGGGAATGAGCAGTTCTTC.

This clone showed up just once. The chain carries TRBV18 and TRBJ2-2; 9 positions agree with TRBD2. From germline, CDR1 is KGHSH and CDR2 LQKENI. The J segment lost 1 base and the V segment lost 4 bases, leaving 1 base of the junction unmatched. The CDR3 has 15 residues. The CDR3 loop is CASSQAGGNTGELFF. CDR3 DNA: TGTGCCAGCTCACAAGCGGGAGGGAACACCGGGGAGCTGTTTTTT.

The genes are TRBV7-2 and TRBJ1-2; D call uncertain. Germline CDR1 reads SGHTA; CDR2 reads FQGNSA. The CDR3 contains 13 residues. Trimming removed 3 bases at V and 1 base at J, with 6 bases between. The CDR3 loop reads CASSFLINYGYTF. The CDR3 coding sequence is TGTGCCAGCAGCTTTCTGATTAACTATGGCTACACCTTC.

The chain couples TRBV5-1 to TRBJ2-5; D is unresolved. The length of the CDR3 is 15 residues. Trimming pared 0 bases from V and 2 bases from J, leaving 11 bases between. Germline V gene sequence: CDR1 SGHRS, CDR2 YFSETQ. This CDR3 is CASSLVSQPQETQYF. The CDR3 DNA reads TGCGCCAGCAGCTTGGTTTCCCAGCCTCAAGAGACCCAGTACTTC.

The chain carries TRBV10-3 and TRBJ1-5; a weak D match, TRBD1 (5 bases). This CDR3 spans 16 amino acids. V lost 0 bases and J 6 bases, leaving 15 bases between the germline ends. The germline V gene has CDR1 ENHRY and CDR2 SYGVKD. The CDR3 spells CAISESMFFGAQPQHF. CDR3 bases: TGTGCCATCAGTGAGTCGATGTTCTTCGGGGCTCAGCCCCAGCATTTT.

The V call is TRBV28, the J call TRBJ2-3; TRBD2 matches at 7 bases. CDR3 length: 15 residues. Germline V gene lookup returns CDR1 MDHEN and CDR2 SYDVKM. Unmatched junction bases numbered 4, after V lost 3 bases and J lost 1 base. The CDR3 bases are TGTGCCAGCAGTTTGGCGGGAGCTGGCACAGATACGCAGTATTTT. It specifies CASSLAGAGTDTQYF.

The chain is built from TRBV7-2 and TRBJ2-1, with 8 bases aligning to TRBD2. CDR1 is SGHTA, CDR2 FQGNSA, per germline. Unmatched junction bases numbered 7, after V lost 5 bases and J lost 4 bases. The CDR3 totals 15 residues. Here the CDR3 reads CASSPLAGGYNEQFF. The CDR3 DNA is TGTGCCAGCAGCCCTCTGGCGGGAGGATACAATGAGCAGTTCTTC.

The chain uses TRBV28 and TRBJ1-2; 8 bases align to TRBD1. V shed 7 bases and J 3 bases; nucleotides not matched to a gene: 10. This CDR3 region has 15 residues. The germline gives CDR1 MDHEN, CDR2 SYDVKM. The CDR3 DNA follows: TGTGCCAGCAACGAAGCAGGGGGCTCGGACTATGGCTACACCTTC. This codes for CASNEAGGSDYGYTF.

The chain uses TRBV28 and TRBJ1-2, with D perhaps matching TRBD1 (5 bases). Trimming shortened V by 6 bases and J by 4 bases, and 18 bases separated the two germline ends. The CDR3 runs 15 residues. CDR1 MDHEN and CDR2 SYDVKM come from the germline V gene. For the CDR3, the DNA is TGTGCCAGCAGCCCTGCCCTGGACATATCCTATGGCTACACCTTC. The encoded protein is CASSPALDISYGYTF.

The genes are TRBV12-3 or TRBV12-4 and TRBJ1-6; 7 bases fit TRBD1. With 6 bases clipped from V and 12 bases from J, the junction kept 8 bases outside the gene matches. The CDR3 totals 13 residues. CDR3 DNA sequence: TGTGCCAGCAGGCCGGGACAGCTAGTACCCCTCCACTTT. Translating gives CASRPGQLVPLHF.

The chain combines TRBV19 with TRBJ1-2; no clear D. Germline-derived CDR1 and CDR2 are LNHDA and SQIVND (reference sequence). The CDR3 has 13 amino acids. Between the trimmed V and J ends, which lost 3 bases and 8 bases, there was a span of 13 bases. In nucleotides, the CDR3 is TGTGCCAGTAGTATGGGCCAGGTCCTAGGCTACACCTTC. Translation gives CASSMGQVLGYTF.

This chain uses TRBV27 with TRBJ1-3, with D unclear. The CDR3 has 14 amino acids. Trimming pared 4 bases from V and 0 bases from J, leaving 7 bases between. CDR1 and CDR2 (germline): MNHEY, SMNVEV (reference sequence). The CDR3 coding sequence is TGTGCCAGCAGTTACAGTTTCTCTGGAAACACCATATATTTT. Its protein is CASSYSFSGNTIYF.

The chain combines TRBV7-9 with TRBJ1-3; D is ambiguous. Germline V gene lookup returns CDR1 SEHNR and CDR2 FQNEAQ (reference sequence). The CDR3 is 13 amino acids. V gave up 2 bases and J gave up 1 base, with 3 bases separating them. The DNA of the CDR3 is TGTGCCAGCAGCTTATGGTCTGGAAACACCATATATTTT. Translated, it gives CASSLWSGNTIYF.

The rearrangement links TRBV7-9 to TRBJ2-1, with D possibly being TRBD1 (5 bases). The CDR3 has 13 residues. Germline V gene lookup returns CDR1 SEHNR and CDR2 FQNEAQ (reference sequence). Trimming removed 5 bases from V and 9 bases from J, with 14 bases in between. The CDR3 protein is CASSNAWGIEQFF. Here the CDR3 DNA reads TGTGCCAGCAGCAATGCGTGGGGCATTGAGCAGTTCTTC.

V and J are TRBV30 and TRBJ2-5; D is undetermined. CDR1 is GTSNPN and CDR2 is SVGIG in the germline V gene (reference sequence). The CDR3 sequence is 12 residues long. The V and J ends lost 4 bases and 5 bases respectively, with 11 bases between them. In nucleotides, the CDR3 is TGTGCCTGGACGACGGAGAGGGAGACCCAGTACTTC. The encoded protein is CAWTTERETQYF.

The table lists this clone with a count of one. This chain connects TRBV12-5 to TRBJ1-1; no reliable D call. The CDR3 covers 16 residues. V lost 0 bases and J lost 0, with 11 bases in between. Germline CDR1 LGHNT, CDR2 FRNRAP. This CDR3 reads CASGLVLSDMNTEAFF. CDR3 bases: TGTGCTAGTGGTTTGGTACTTTCAGACATGAACACTGAAGCTTTCTTT. Drawing the rest from reference TRBV12-5 and TRBJ1-1, the complete variable domain is DARVTQTPRHKVTEMGQEVTMRCQPILGHNTVFWYRQTMMQGLELLAYFRNRAPLDDSGMPKDRFSAEMPDATLATLKIQPSEPRDSAVYFCASGLVLSDMNTEAFFGQGTRLTVV.

V and J are TRBV28 and TRBJ1-1, with a tentative D call TRBD1 (5 bases). CDR1 MDHEN and CDR2 SYDVKM come from the germline V gene. The V gene lost 11 bases and the J gene lost 1 base, with 20 bases spanning the gap. This CDR3 comprises 15 residues. The CDR3 here is CASHGRALGNTEAFF. CDR3 nucleotide sequence: TGTGCCTCCCACGGCAGGGCGCTGGGGAACACTGAAGCTTTCTTT.

This clone occurred once. The rearrangement uses TRBV5-1 and TRBJ1-2; D is ambiguous. Trimming pared 0 bases from V and 8 bases from J, leaving 17 bases between. Germline CDR1 and CDR2: SGHRS and YFSETQ. The CDR3 is 15 residues long. CDR3 coding DNA: TGCGCCAGCAGCTTGGAGGCTACTTCAGTGCGAGGCTACACCTTC. Translated: CASSLEATSVRGYTF.

The genes are TRBV11-2 and TRBJ2-1; D ambiguous. The germline CDR1 and CDR2 sequences are SGHAT and FQNNGV. CDR3 length: 15 amino acids. Trimming pared 3 bases from V and 2 bases from J, leaving 11 bases between. CDR3 nucleotide sequence: TGTGCCAGCAGCTTTCCTAGATTTGCCTACAATGAGCAGTTCTTC. This codes for CASSFPRFAYNEQFF.